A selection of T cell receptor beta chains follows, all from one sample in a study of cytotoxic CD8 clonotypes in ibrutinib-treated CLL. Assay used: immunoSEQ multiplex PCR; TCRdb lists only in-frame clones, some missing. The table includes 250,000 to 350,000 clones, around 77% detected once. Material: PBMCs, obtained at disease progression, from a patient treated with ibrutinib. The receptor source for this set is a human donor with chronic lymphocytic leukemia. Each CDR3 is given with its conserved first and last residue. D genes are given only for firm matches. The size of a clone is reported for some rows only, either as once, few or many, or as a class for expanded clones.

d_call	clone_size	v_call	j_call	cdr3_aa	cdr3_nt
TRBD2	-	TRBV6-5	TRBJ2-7	CASRNLAGLSYEQYF	TGTGCCAGCAGAAACCTAGCGGGACTCTCCTACGAGCAGTACTTC
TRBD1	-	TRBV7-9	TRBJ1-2	CAIPGQGDYGYTF	TGTGCCATTCCGGGACAGGGTGACTATGGCTACACCTTC
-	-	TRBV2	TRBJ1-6	CASSALAHSYNSPLHF	TGTGCCAGCAGTGCCTTAGCCCACTCCTATAATTCACCCCTCCACTTT
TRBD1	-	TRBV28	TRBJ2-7	CASSPGTVNLYEQYF	TGTGCCAGCAGTCCAGGGACAGTCAACCTCTACGAGCAGTACTTC
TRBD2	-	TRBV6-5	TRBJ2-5	CASSPGTSGRETQYF	TGTGCCAGCAGTCCCGGGACTAGCGGTAGGGAGACCCAGTACTTC
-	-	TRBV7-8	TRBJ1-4	CASSLGGGRDPTKATNEKLFF	TGTGCCAGCAGCTTAGGGGGGGGACGGGACCCGACGAAAGCAACTAATGAAAAACTGTTTTTT
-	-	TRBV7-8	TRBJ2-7	CASSNRRTGSYEQYF	TGTGCCAGCAGTAACCGAAGGACCGGCTCCTACGAGCAGTACTTC
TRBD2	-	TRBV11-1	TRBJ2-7	CASSFGTSGGQPYEQYF	TGTGCCAGCAGCTTCGGGACTAGCGGGGGTCAACCCTACGAGCAGTACTTC
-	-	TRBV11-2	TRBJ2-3	CASSLAPPSTDTQYF	TGTGCCAGCAGCTTGGCGCCCCCAAGCACAGATACGCAGTATTTT
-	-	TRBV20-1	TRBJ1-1	CRTAENTEAFF	TGCAGGACCGCAGAGAACACTGAAGCTTTCTTT
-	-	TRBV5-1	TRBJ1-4	CASSLGGSEKLFF	TGCGCCAGCAGCTTGGGAGGCAGTGAAAAACTGTTTTTT
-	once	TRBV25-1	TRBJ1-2	CASSKFNYGYTF	TGTGCCAGCAGCAAGTTTAACTATGGCTACACCTTC
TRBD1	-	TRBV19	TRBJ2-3	CASSPTGQRTDTQYF	TGTGCCAGTAGCCCTACGGGACAGCGCACAGATACGCAGTATTTT
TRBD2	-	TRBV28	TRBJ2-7	CASSGTSGRLSSYEQYF	TGTGCCAGCAGCGGGACTAGCGGGAGGCTCAGTTCCTACGAGCAGTACTTC
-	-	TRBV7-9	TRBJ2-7	CASSVDSLNPWYF	TGTGCCAGCAGTGTGGACAGTCTCAACCCGTGGTACTTC
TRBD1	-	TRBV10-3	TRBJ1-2	CAITGQGGDYGYTF	TGTGCCATCACCGGACAGGGTGGGGACTATGGCTACACCTTC
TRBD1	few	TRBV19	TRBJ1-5	CASSWDRGRNQPQHF	TGTGCCAGTAGCTGGGACAGGGGTCGCAATCAGCCCCAGCATTTT
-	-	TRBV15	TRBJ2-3	CATSNRSTGADTQYF	TGTGCCACCAGCAATAGGAGTACGGGCGCAGATACGCAGTATTTT
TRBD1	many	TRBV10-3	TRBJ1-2	CAIRGDSLSRYGYTF	TGTGCCATCAGGGGGGACAGCCTCTCACGCTATGGCTACACCTTC
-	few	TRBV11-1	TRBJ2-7	CASSLVHYEQYF	TGTGCCAGCAGCTTAGTCCACTACGAGCAGTACTTC
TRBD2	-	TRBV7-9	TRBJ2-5	CASSLVLAGVFPQETQYF	TGTGCCAGCAGCTTAGTCCTAGCGGGGGTATTCCCTCAAGAGACCCAGTACTTC
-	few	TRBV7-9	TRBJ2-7	CASSLRSTYEQYF	TGTGCCAGCAGCTTAAGATCCACGTACGAGCAGTACTTC
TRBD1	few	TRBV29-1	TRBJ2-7	CSVEGTGGIEQYF	TGCAGCGTTGAAGGGACAGGGGGTATCGAGCAGTACTTC
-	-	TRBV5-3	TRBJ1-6	CARRETRDWYNSPLHF	TGTGCCAGAAGGGAGACCAGGGATTGGTACAATTCACCCCTCCACTTT
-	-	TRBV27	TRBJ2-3	CASSLKQSATDTQYF	TGTGCCAGCAGTTTGAAACAGAGCGCTACAGATACGCAGTATTTT
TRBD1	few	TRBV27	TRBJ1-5	CASSDDRGDGNQPQHF	TGTGCCAGCAGCGATGACAGGGGCGATGGCAATCAGCCCCAGCATTTT
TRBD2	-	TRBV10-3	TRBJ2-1	CAISEPLAESYNEQFF	TGTGCCATCAGTGAGCCTCTAGCGGAGTCCTACAATGAGCAGTTCTTC
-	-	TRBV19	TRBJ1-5	CASSPGRFHQPQHF	TGTGCCAGTAGTCCGGGGAGGTTTCATCAGCCCCAGCATTTT
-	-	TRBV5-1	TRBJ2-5	CASSSEGVETQYF	TGCGCCAGCAGCTCGGAGGGAGTAGAGACCCAGTACTTC
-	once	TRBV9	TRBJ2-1	CASSVAGRAYNEQFF	TGTGCCAGCAGCGTAGCGGGACGGGCCTACAATGAGCAGTTCTTC
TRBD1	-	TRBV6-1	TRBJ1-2	CASSENPTGTITYGYTF	TGTGCCAGCAGCGAAAACCCGACAGGGACTATAACATATGGCTACACCTTC
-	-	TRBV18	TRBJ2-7	CASSLSDGGPYEQYF	TGTGCCAGCTCACTTTCCGACGGGGGCCCCTACGAGCAGTACTTC
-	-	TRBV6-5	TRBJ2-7	CASRSTPPTYEQYF	TGTGCCAGCAGGTCGACCCCACCGACCTACGAGCAGTACTTC
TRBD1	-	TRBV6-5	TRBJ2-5	CASSYGTGGGGETQYF	TGTGCCAGCAGTTACGGGACAGGGGGTGGAGGGGAGACCCAGTACTTC
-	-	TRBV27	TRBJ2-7	CASSPRVSSEQYF	TGTGCCAGCAGTCCAAGGGTTTCCAGCGAGCAGTACTTC
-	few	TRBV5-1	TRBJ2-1	CASSLQGNEQFF	TGCGCCAGCAGCTTACAGGGTAATGAGCAGTTCTTC
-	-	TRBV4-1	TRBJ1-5	CASSQARERNQPQHF	TGCGCCAGCAGCCAAGCCCGGGAGAGGAATCAGCCCCAGCATTTT